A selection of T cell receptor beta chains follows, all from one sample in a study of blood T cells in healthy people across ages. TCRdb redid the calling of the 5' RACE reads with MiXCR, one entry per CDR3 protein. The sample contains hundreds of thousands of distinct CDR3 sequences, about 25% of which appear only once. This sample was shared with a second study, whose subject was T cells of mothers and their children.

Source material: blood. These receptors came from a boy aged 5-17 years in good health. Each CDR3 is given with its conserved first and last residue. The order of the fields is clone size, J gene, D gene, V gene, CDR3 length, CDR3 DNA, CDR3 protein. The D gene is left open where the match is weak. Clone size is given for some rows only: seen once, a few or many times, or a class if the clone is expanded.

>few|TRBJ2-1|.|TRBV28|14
TGTGCCAGCAGTCCCCTAGCCTTGTACAATGAGCAGTTCTTC
CASSPLALYNEQFF
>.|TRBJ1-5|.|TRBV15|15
TGTGCCACCAGCCCCAACACGGTACGGGGTCAGCCCCAGCATTTT
CATSPNTVRGQPQHF
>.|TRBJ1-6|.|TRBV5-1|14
TGCGCCAGCAGCTCCTCGGGGAATAATTCACCCCTCCACTTT
CASSSSGNNSPLHF
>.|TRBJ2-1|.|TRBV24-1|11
TGTGCCACCGGTCAGGGCAATGAGCAGTTCTTC
CATGQGNEQFF
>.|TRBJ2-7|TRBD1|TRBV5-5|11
TGTGCCGGGGACAGAGACTACGAGCAGTACTTC
CAGDRDYEQYF
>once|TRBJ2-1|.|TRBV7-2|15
TGTGCCAGCAGCAACCCCTTACAAGTCTACAATGAGCAGTTCTTC
CASSNPLQVYNEQFF
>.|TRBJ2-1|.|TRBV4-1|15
TGCGCCAGCAGCCAAGTGGGACCCCCATCTGGTGAGCAGTTCTTC
CASSQVGPPSGEQFF
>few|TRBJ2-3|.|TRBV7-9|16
TGTGCCGGCAGCTCCATCCGTAGGGGCGGCACAGATACGCAGTATTTT
CAGSSIRRGGTDTQYF
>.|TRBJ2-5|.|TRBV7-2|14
TGTGCCAGCAGCTTAGTGGGCGACCCCGGGACCCAGTACTTC
CASSLVGDPGTQYF
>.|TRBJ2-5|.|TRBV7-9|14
TGTGCCAGCTGCATCGGGCAGACGATGGGGACCCAGTACTTC
CASCIGQTMGTQYF
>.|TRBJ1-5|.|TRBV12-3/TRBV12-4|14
TGTGCCAGCAGTTTAGGGTCTATGGGCCAGCCCCAGCATTTT
CASSLGSMGQPQHF
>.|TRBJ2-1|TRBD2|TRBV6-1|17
TGTGCCAGCAGTGAAGCTTGGGGACTAGGGGTGACTCGTGAGCAGTTCTTC
CASSEAWGLGVTREQFF
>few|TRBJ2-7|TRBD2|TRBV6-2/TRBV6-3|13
TGTGCCATCAGGACTAGCGGTTCATACGAGCAGTACTTC
CAIRTSGSYEQYF
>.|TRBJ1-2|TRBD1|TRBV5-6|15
TGTGCCAGCAGCTTAGCGGGGACAGGGTACTATGGCTACACCTTC
CASSLAGTGYYGYTF
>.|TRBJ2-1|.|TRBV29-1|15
TGCAGCGTTGAAGGCCCACTAGCCGCCTACAATGAGCAGTTCTTC
CSVEGPLAAYNEQFF
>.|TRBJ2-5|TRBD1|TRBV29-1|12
TGCAGCGTTATTCCAGGGGGAGAGACCCAGTACTTC
CSVIPGGETQYF
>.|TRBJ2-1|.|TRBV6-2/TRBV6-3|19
TGTGCCAGCAGTTACGGGCCAAATAGTGACAGGTTGACGGACAATGAGCAGTTCTTC
CASSYGPNSDRLTDNEQFF
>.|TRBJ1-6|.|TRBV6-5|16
TGTGCCAGCAGTTACGAGCTCCTAGCACGTAATTCACCCCTCCACTTT
CASSYELLARNSPLHF
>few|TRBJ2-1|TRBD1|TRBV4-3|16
TGCGCCAGCAGCCAAGATCGGGGACAGGTGATTAATGAGCAGTTCTTC
CASSQDRGQVINEQFF
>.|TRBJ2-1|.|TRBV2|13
TGTGCCAGCAGTGGTACATTGGATGGTGAGCAGTTCTTC
CASSGTLDGEQFF
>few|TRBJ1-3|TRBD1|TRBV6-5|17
TGTGCCAGCAGTTATACCGGGACAGGGGTAGCTGGAAACACCATATATTTT
CASSYTGTGVAGNTIYF
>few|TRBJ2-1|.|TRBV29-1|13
TGCAGCGTTGAGCCCCGGGGCCGCTATGAGCAGTTCTTC
CSVEPRGRYEQFF
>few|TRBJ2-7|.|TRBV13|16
TGTGCCAGCAGCCTTCGGGGAGATGGCAGCTCCTACGAGCAGTACTTC
CASSLRGDGSSYEQYF
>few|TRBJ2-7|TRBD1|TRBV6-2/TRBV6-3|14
TGTGCCAGCAGTTACAACCCTGGGACAGGACAAGGCGTCTTC
CASSYNPGTGQGVF
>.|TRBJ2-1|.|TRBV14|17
TGTGCCAGCAGCCAAGTGTTCCAGGCAAGCTCCTACAATGAGCAGTTCTTC
CASSQVFQASSYNEQFF
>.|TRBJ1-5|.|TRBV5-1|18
TGCGCCAGCAGCTTGGCCGAGGGTTCAGGGAGGGGCGGTCAGCCCCAGCATTTT
CASSLAEGSGRGGQPQHF
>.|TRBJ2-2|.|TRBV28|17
TGTGCCAGTAGCTCGCTACCGAGGGTAGCGAACACCGGGGAGCTGTTTTTT
CASSSLPRVANTGELFF
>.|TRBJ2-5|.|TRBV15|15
TGTGCCACCAGCAGAGATCTTGATGTCCAAGAGACCCAGTACTTC
CATSRDLDVQETQYF
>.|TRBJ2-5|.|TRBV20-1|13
TGCAGTGCTAGCGGTACTAGTGGAGAGACCCAGTACTTC
CSASGTSGETQYF
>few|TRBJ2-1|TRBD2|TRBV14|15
TGTGCCAGCAGCCAGATGGCTAGCGGGCCAAATGAGCAGTTCTTC
CASSQMASGPNEQFF
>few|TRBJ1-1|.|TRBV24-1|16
TGTGCCACCAGTGATGATAGACAGCCAACTGGGACTGAAGCTTTCTTT
CATSDDRQPTGTEAFF
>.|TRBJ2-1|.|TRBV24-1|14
TGTGCCACCAGTGAACCCACGGGGAACAATGAGCAGTTCTTC
CATSEPTGNNEQFF
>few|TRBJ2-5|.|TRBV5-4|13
TGTGCCAGCAGCCTGCGAAACGAAGAGACCCAGTACTTC
CASSLRNEETQYF
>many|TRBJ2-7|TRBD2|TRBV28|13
TGTGCCAGCAGTTTAGGACTAGCCAACGAGCAGTACTTC
CASSLGLANEQYF
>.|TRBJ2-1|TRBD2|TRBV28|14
TGTGCCAGCAACGAGGGAGGGACTTACAATGAGCAGTTCTTC
CASNEGGTYNEQFF
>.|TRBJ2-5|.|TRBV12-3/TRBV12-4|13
TGTGCCAGCCTGGCAGGGGACCAAGAGACCCAGTACTTC
CASLAGDQETQYF
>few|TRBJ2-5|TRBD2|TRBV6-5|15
TGTGCCAGCAGTTTCACTAGCGGGAGACGGGAGACCCAGTACTTC
CASSFTSGRRETQYF
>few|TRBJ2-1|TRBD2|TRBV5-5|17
TGTGCCAGCAGCTTAAACGTACTAGCGGGGGAATACAATGAGCAGTTCTTC
CASSLNVLAGEYNEQFF
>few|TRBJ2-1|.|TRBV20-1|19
TGCAGTGCTAGAGTCCGAACCTTGGACAGACCGAGCTCCTACAATGAGCAGTTCTTC
CSARVRTLDRPSSYNEQFF
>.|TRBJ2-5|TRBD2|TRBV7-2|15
TGTGCCAGCAGCGATAGAGGGAGGGTGGAAGAGACCCAGTACTTC
CASSDRGRVEETQYF